Reported below is one T cell receptor (beta chain). The target of this receptor is not known. The input lacks base qualities; no much larger clone sits a single base away. Using the deep immunoSEQ assay, multiplex PCR amplified TCR CDR3 regions from genomic DNA. Genomic DNA extracted from each cell subset was distributed evenly over all wells of several immunoSEQ 96-well plates, and each plate served as one replicate. For sorted subsets, roughly 200 ng genomic DNA, equal to about 30,000 T cell genomes, was loaded into each replicate PCR. The purified libraries were quantified using a Qubit 3.0 fluorometer, sized with a Bioanalyzer 2100, and then quantified again using the KAPA Library Quantification kit. Each immunoSEQ 96-well plate was sequenced on its own single-read 150-cycle Illumina NextSeq 550 flow cell. On the authors' methods: The immunoSEQ output contained only junctional sequences without quality scores, so filtering could not match that applied to full-length reads. Sequences were annotated with PyIR, a Python wrapper for IgBLAST v1.9, using IMGT germline references to assign V/J genes and CDR3. Any read was removed if the V/J assignment was weak (E-value above 1e-6), the CDR3 was missing, or the read contained stop codons, out-of-frame junctions, or ambiguous translated residues. V3J clonotypes were defined by identical inferred V gene, J gene, and CDR3 amino acid sequence. To compute the percentage overlap between repertoires, the number of shared unique clonotypes was divided by the size of the smaller repertoire. RTK rarefaction, the Chao1 estimator, and Recon v2.1 estimates of unobserved clonotypes were used to assess repertoire richness. OLGA was used to compute generation probabilities for all TCRbeta clonotypes that the gDNA method yielded from a few donors. TCRdb took over this immuneACCESS table, retaining in-frame rearrangements with V and J assigned. Such tables are incomplete; in checked studies, under half of the missing clones stem from an unresolved V gene, and the remainder is unexplained. The V and J calls and the clone size are those of that table, but D and trimming were determined from the DNA. This sample is represented by 550,000 to 600,000 clones; more than 95% of them were singletons. 0.3% of the sample is held by the ten biggest clonotypes.

From cysteine to phenylalanine, the CDR3 is 13 amino acids long. The entry retains the CDR3 DNA only, 39 bases that are in frame from base 1. V is pruned by 11 bases and J by 4 bases, leaving 7 bases of the junction without a gene match. Based on the germline V gene, the CDR1 and CDR2 sequences are MDHEN and SYDVKM. This specimen belongs to a study of shared clonotypes between healthy human individuals (dated by TCRdb to the early 2020s). Background for the entire study: The cohort comprised a couple of women and a few men aged 18 to 49 years. Per donor, three plates each were used for CD4 naive and CD4 memory, two for CD8 naive, and one for CD8 memory. To estimate repertoire size and how much clonotype sharing occurs between individuals, the study deeply sequenced the blood TCR repertoires of roughly 5 healthy adults. Libraries were prepared and TCR repertoires were sequenced by different laboratories using diverse techniques, in order to increase sequencing depth and limit assay-specific biases. Per donor, leukapheresis produced somewhere between about 0.94 and 9.5 billion PBMCs. Summary of the overall study and its limitations: Rarefaction of sorted-subset datasets indicated incomplete sequencing despite the large sequencing depth. About 5% of naive CD4, roughly 3.6% of naive CD8, approximately 2.2% of memory CD4, and 0.4% of memory CD8 clonotypes were shared across several donors. Compared with non-shared clonotypes, clonotypes shared by all four sorted-subset donors had higher generation probabilities. Because the study included only a small number of donors, the genetic and exposure-history diversity represented was limited. Pairwise subsampling led to the expectation that sequencing depth would affect the degree of clonotype sharing among donors. Only blood was sampled, and tissue TCR repertoires likely differ from those in blood. Larger estimated clonotype richness was generally found for naive subsets than for memory subsets.

CD8 naive samples were CD45RO-negative cells positively selected for CCR7, giving a CD45RA+CCR7+ population that excluded TemRA cells. The donors were healthy, HIV-negative adults with no recently reported acute infections or vaccinations. Only Caucasian adults living in Nashville, Tennessee, USA were represented among the donors. Blood was collected by leukapheresis, and PBMCs were isolated by Ficoll-Histopaque density gradient centrifugation and then cryopreserved in liquid nitrogen vapor phase. Analytical flow cytometry was used to check the purity and quantity of every magnetically sorted T cell population. Genomic DNA was isolated from each sorted fraction and quantified by UV absorbance on a Nanodrop 2000c.

In this chain, TRBV28 is recombined with TRBJ2-7, and TRBD2 aligns with 11 junction nucleotides. The origin of this receptor is a man aged 30 to 45 in good health. The sequencing sample was made of naive CD8+ T cells sorted from blood. The sample's cell subset or site label, in plain terms: CD45RA+CCR7+. The DNA is as follows: TGTGCCGGCGGCACTAGCGGGAGTTACGAGCAGTACTTC. It codes for CAGGTSGSYEQYF.